This T cell receptor (beta chain) was retrieved from a study of lymphopenia after photon versus proton radiotherapy (dated by TCRdb to between 2017 and 2020). Concerning the study at large: The immunological effects of photon versus proton radiation therapy were compared in patients with gastrointestinal tumors who developed high-grade lymphopenia. The study aimed to characterize how the two radiation modalities differ in their impact on the immune system. The cohort comprised roughly 20 patients with gastrointestinal tumors who received either photon or proton therapy and then developed lymphopenia.

Beyond this particular receptor, the publication reports: During treatment, patients who received photon therapy lost naive T cells and TCR diversity and gained effector/memory populations, whereas patients who received proton therapy remained relatively stable. Once the lymphocyte count had reached its nadir, the repertoires of photon-treated patients showed oligoclonal expansion, particularly of CD8+ Temra cells, and this expansion drove the decline in diversity. Among patients across the cohort who died, overall survival time showed an inverse correlation with a larger post-nadir drop in TCR diversity. The survival association was assessed only in patients who died, and better survival with proton therapy was presented by the authors as a possibility rather than a demonstrated result.

From the cysteine up to the phenylalanine, the CDR3 has a length of 14 residues. Of the read, only the CDR3 DNA is kept; its 42 bases are in frame from base 1. The junction carries 11 bases between V and J, which are trimmed by 6 bases and 2 bases respectively. The germline V gene provides CDR1 MNHEY and CDR2 SVGAGI. Regarding this clone: Its antigen remains unidentified. No quality values exist for individual bases; no much larger clone is one base distant.

To prepare the library, the immunoSEQ multiplex PCR assay was applied. T cell repertoires were profiled by deep sequencing of rearranged TCR beta loci, alongside multiparametric flow cytometry. The table comes from immuneACCESS by way of TCRdb, which keeps in-frame sequences with V and J called. Part of the clones is missing from these tables; in studies checked, under half for an unresolved V gene and the rest for unknown reasons. This sample holds approximately 70,000 clones; 87% were observed only once. The top ten clones comprise roughly 13% of the sample. The specimen was peripheral blood, collected from a patient treated with proton-based radiotherapy. This clonotype originated in a man older than 75 with esophageal cancer. The chain joins TRBV6-5 to TRBJ1-3, with the D gene too uncertain to name. The CDR3 in this case is CASSSTNPGNTIYF. The nucleotides read TGTGCCAGCAGCTCGACAAACCCTGGAAACACCATATATTTT.